This TCR beta chain was identified during a study of blood T cell repertoires in COVID-19. Study background: Sample material is recorded as cDNA or gDNA derived from T cells, B-cell-depleted T cells, or PBMCs.

Original analysis: It was from reference gene primer amplification that nucleated cell counts were estimated. TCRdb's copy holds only in-frame clones and misses some; the assay was immunoSEQ multiplex PCR. That table gives V, J and clone size, and the DNA gave D and trimming. The data hold approximately 40,000 clones, with approximately 90% observed a single time. Germline CDR1 and CDR2: PRHDT and FYEKMQ (reference sequence). Trimming took 5 bases from V and 2 from J, leaving 10 bases between them. This CDR3 spans 13 amino acids. This chain links TRBV13 with TRBJ2-7; a possible D gene is TRBD2 (5 bases). The receptor comes from a human donor in a cohort sampled during active COVID-19. Sequencing was done on a sample of peripheral blood. The CDR3 nucleotides read TGTGCCAGCAGCAAATTGCGGGCCTACGAGCAGTACTTC. Translated: CASSKLRAYEQYF.